This entry concerns a single TCR beta chain. This sample was included in a study of blood T cell repertoires in COVID-19. Study background: Specimens from acute and convalescent COVID-19 originated in the United States, Italy and Spain.

V lost 3 bases and J lost 8; bases outside the gene matches: 12. Germline V lookup: CDR1 KGHDR, CDR2 SFDVKD. There are 17 residues in the CDR3. Only in-frame clones appear in the TCRdb table, and some are missing; sequencing was by immunoSEQ multiplex PCR. Of about 83,000 clones in the sample, about 83% are singletons; the top ten hold under 8.5%. The chain has TRBV24-1 and TRBJ2-1; 10 nucleotides line up with TRBD2. The specimen was peripheral blood. The receptor was derived from a man aged 50-59 years with active COVID-19. The CDR3: CATSDQSPSGSTDEQFF. The CDR3 nucleotides are TGTGCCACCAGTGATCAGTCGCCTAGCGGGAGTACAGATGAGCAGTTCTTC.